These 30 T cell receptor beta chains originate from one sample sequenced in a study of T cells in localized non-small cell lung cancer. Using immunoSEQ multiplex PCR, the repertoire was profiled, and TCRdb retains in-frame clones only, with some absent. The sample contains 55,000 to 75,000 clones, approximately 87% of which appear only once. The sequencing here drew on peripheral blood, taken before any cancer treatment. The receptors shown here come from a male donor aged 60 or over with stage III squamous cell lung carcinoma.

This chain joins TRBV19 and TRBJ1-3; weak D call: TRBD1 (5 bases). The CDR3 extends over 16 amino acids. V was cut by 6 bases and J by 0 bases, with 15 bases left in between. Germline CDR1 LNHDA, CDR2 SQIVND (reference sequence). The CDR3 DNA sequence: TGTGCCAGTAGACCTGAGGGGCGGAACTCTGGAAACACCATATATTTT. Protein product: CASRPEGRNSGNTIYF.

This chain joins TRBV5-1 and TRBJ2-7; D might be TRBD2 (6 bases). Germline CDR1 and CDR2: SGHRS and YFSETQ. Trimming shortened V by 4 bases and J by 5 bases, and 10 bases separated the two germline ends. This CDR3 spans 12 amino acids. The CDR3 coding sequence is TGCGCCAGCAGCGCGGGACGGAACGAGCAGTACTTC. It specifies CASSAGRNEQYF.

J is TRBJ1-4 and V is TRBV27, with unresolved D. From germline, CDR1 is MNHEY and CDR2 SMNVEV (reference sequence). The CDR3 totals 17 residues. V lost 0 bases and J lost 7, with 18 bases in between. The chain's CDR3 is CASSLSWQPPGGEKLFF. The CDR3 DNA sequence: TGTGCCAGCAGTTTATCTTGGCAGCCACCGGGTGGTGAAAAACTGTTTTTT.

V is TRBV4-2 and J is TRBJ2-3; 8 bases match TRBD2. The CDR3 loop spans 15 amino acids. CDR1 and CDR2 from the germline V gene are LGHNA and YNFKEQ. Germline trimming cut 4 bases from V and 0 bases from J; bases unmatched to any gene: 3. Here the CDR3 DNA reads TGTGCCAGCAGCCTTAGCGGGGATAGCACAGATACGCAGTATTTT. This codes for CASSLSGDSTDTQYF.

This clone showed up just once. The chain couples TRBV19 to TRBJ1-5; weak D call: TRBD1 (5 bases). V was trimmed by 5 bases and J by 3 bases, leaving 14 bases between them. CDR1 and CDR2 from the germline V gene are LNHDA and SQIVND (reference sequence). CDR3 size: 15 residues. CDR3 region: CASSAGRSSNQPQHF. Written as DNA, the CDR3 is TGTGCCAGTAGTGCGGGACGTTCATCCAATCAGCCCCAGCATTTT.

This clone was detected once. The CDR3 DNA reads TGTGCCAGCGGGTCTCCCAGAGAGCAGTACTTC. This codes for CASGSPREQYF. The chain employs TRBV2 and TRBJ2-7; D unresolved. This CDR3 comprises 11 residues. Between the trimmed V and J ends, which lost 8 bases and 7 bases, there was a span of 12 bases. The germline V gene has CDR1 SNHLY and CDR2 FYNNEI.

The count of this clone is one. This chain uses TRBV6-5 with TRBJ1-2; TRBD1 is a possible D gene (5 bases). V lost 6 bases and J 3 bases, leaving 14 bases between the germline ends. Germline CDR1 MNHEY, CDR2 SVGAGI. The CDR3 is 14 amino acids. The DNA of the CDR3 is TGTGCCAGCAGGCCTCCAGGGATTGACTATGGCTACACCTTC. Translated, it gives CASRPPGIDYGYTF.

V gene TRBV7-9 combines with J gene TRBJ2-5; unclear D gene. The ends were cut back, 1 base at V and 1 base at J, with 7 bases in the middle. The CDR3 covers 14 residues. Germline CDR1 reads SEHNR; CDR2 reads FQNEAQ (reference sequence). The CDR3 spells CASSLVSGQETQYF. The DNA of the CDR3 is TGTGCCAGCAGCTTAGTCTCAGGCCAAGAGACCCAGTACTTC.

The V gene is TRBV6-6, the J gene TRBJ2-3; D not resolved. The CDR3 loop spans 12 amino acids. The germline gives CDR1 MNHNY, CDR2 SVGAGI (reference sequence). V shed 7 bases and J shed 0 bases, with 5 bases lying between them. CDR3 residues: CASTDSTDTQYF. The CDR3 coding sequence is TGTGCCAGCACTGACAGCACAGATACGCAGTATTTT.

The gene calls are TRBV18 and TRBJ2-1; TRBD1 might be the D (5 bases). CDR1 and CDR2 (germline): KGHSH, LQKENI. The CDR3 loop spans 15 amino acids. The V end lost 6 bases, the J end lost 6 bases, and 18 bases lay between the germline ends. CDR3 nucleotide sequence: TGTGCCAGCTCCCCAACCAAGGGGCGAGGCAATGAGCAGTTCTTC. Its protein product is CASSPTKGRGNEQFF. Supplemented by reference TRBV18 and TRBJ2-1, the full variable domain reads NAGVMQNPRHLVRRRGQEARLRCSPMKGHSHVYWYRQLPEEGLKFMVYLQKENIIDESGMPKERFSAEFPKEGPSILRIQQVVRGDSAAYFCASSPTKGRGNEQFFGPGTRLTVL.

V gene TRBV29-1 combines with J gene TRBJ2-3; D is ambiguous. The CDR3 has 13 residues. V was pared by 0 bases and J by 0 bases, with 4 bases between. Germline V CDR1 and CDR2: SQVTM, ANQGSEA. The DNA of the CDR3 is TGCAGCGTTGAAGATATGAGCACAGATACGCAGTATTTT. The encoded protein is CSVEDMSTDTQYF.

The rearrangement links TRBV10-3 to TRBJ1-1, with D tentatively TRBD1 (5 bases). CDR3 length: 14 amino acids. Germline-derived CDR1 and CDR2 are ENHRY and SYGVKD. V shed 10 bases and J shed 1 base, with 16 bases lying between them. The CDR3 region is CATNGHQGNTEAFF. DNA for the CDR3: TGTGCCACCAACGGGCACCAGGGGAACACTGAAGCTTTCTTT.

With regard to this clone: Other DNA sequences in the same sample also yield this CDR3. This chain links TRBV6-6 with TRBJ2-5, with D possibly matching TRBD2 (6 bases). V lost 2 bases and J lost 5, with 9 bases in between. This CDR3 contains 13 residues. Germline V gene lookup returns CDR1 MNHNY and CDR2 SVGAGI (reference sequence). DNA for the CDR3: TGTGCCAGCAGTTACGGTGGGGGGGAGACCCAGTACTTC. Residues: CASSYGGGETQYF.

V is TRBV11-2 and J is TRBJ2-5; D gene unclear. The CDR3 has 13 amino acids. Germline CDR1 is SGHAT and CDR2 is FQNNGV. The V end lost 5 bases, the J end lost 0 bases, and 7 bases lay between the germline ends. DNA for the CDR3: TGTGCCAGCAGCCGCGACAACCAAGAGACCCAGTACTTC. Amino acid sequence: CASSRDNQETQYF.

This chain links TRBV7-2 with TRBJ1-5; D is unclear. Looked up from germline, CDR1 is SGHTA and CDR2 is FQGNSA. The CDR3 is 12 amino acids. V shed 1 base and J shed 9 bases, with 7 bases lying between them. CDR3 DNA: TGTGCCAGCAGCTTAGTCCGCGGGCCCCAGCATTTT. This gives the protein CASSLVRGPQHF.

The rearrangement uses TRBV27 and TRBJ1-1, with TRBD1 identical over 12 bases. CDR3 length: 18 residues. V shed 5 bases and J 5 bases; nucleotides not matched to a gene: 15. The germline V gene has CDR1 MNHEY and CDR2 SMNVEV (reference sequence). The CDR3 nucleotides read TGTGCCAGCAGTGGGAGCTTTGGGGTGGGACAGGGGGCGACTGAAGCTTTCTTT. It codes for CASSGSFGVGQGATEAFF.

The chain links TRBV5-4 to TRBJ2-2; 7 nucleotides match TRBD2. The germline CDR1 and CDR2 sequences are SGHNT and YYREEE (reference sequence). CDR3 size: 15 residues. V dropped 1 base and J dropped 5; count of bases not matched to a gene: 5. The CDR3, as DNA: TGTGCCAGCAGCTTGCAGCGGGGCGGTACCGGGGAGCTGTTTTTT. It yields the protein CASSLQRGGTGELFF.

This clone was recorded once. The V call is TRBV5-4, the J call TRBJ1-2; D remains unclear. This CDR3 contains 15 residues. The V gene's germline CDR1 is SGHNT and CDR2 YYREEE (reference sequence). V lost 2 bases, J lost 8 bases, and 19 bases lay in between. The CDR3 bases are TGTGCCAGCAGCTTACCGGGAACAAACCTGGGGGGCTACACCTTC. This translates into CASSLPGTNLGGYTF.

The chain joins TRBV5-4 to TRBJ2-1; TRBD2 agrees at 9 bases. Germline CDR1 reads SGHNT; CDR2 reads YYREEE (reference sequence). With V trimmed by 4 bases and J by 1 base, 9 bases remained unmatched. The CDR3 has 17 residues. This CDR3 is CASSGVAGGHSYNEQFF. As DNA, the CDR3 is TGTGCCAGCAGCGGTGTGGCGGGGGGGCATTCCTACAATGAGCAGTTCTTC.

The chain employs TRBV10-2 and TRBJ1-4, with D unclear. Germline loops: CDR1 WSHSY, CDR2 SAAADI. This CDR3 spans 14 amino acids. V gave up 6 bases and J gave up 1 base, with 9 bases separating them. The CDR3 sequence is CASSLQRTNEKLFF. In DNA form, the CDR3 reads TGCGCCAGCAGCCTACAGCGAACTAATGAAAAACTGTTTTTT.

The chain employs TRBV11-2 and TRBJ1-4; D remains unclear. The CDR3 contains 14 residues. CDR1 and CDR2 (germline): SGHAT, FQNNGV. The V gene lost 5 bases and the J gene lost 0 bases, with 7 bases spanning the gap. The DNA for the CDR3 is TGTGCCAGCAGCCCAAGCTCAACTAATGAAAAACTGTTTTTT. This translates into CASSPSSTNEKLFF.

The rearrangement joins TRBV6-6 to TRBJ2-3; TRBD1 or TRBD2 may be the D gene (5 bases each). Looked up from germline, CDR1 is MNHNY and CDR2 is SVGAGI (reference sequence). Trimming left V 6 bases short and J 1 base short, with 17 bases between. The CDR3 has 16 amino acids. The CDR3 DNA sequence: TGTGCCAGCAGCGATACGCCCACGGGGCGCACAGATACGCAGTATTTT. Translating gives CASSDTPTGRTDTQYF.

This clone came up once. The chain is built from TRBV4-3 and TRBJ1-6; 7 bases line up with TRBD1. The CDR3 covers 17 residues. Germline V gene data show CDR1 as LGHNA and CDR2 as YSLEER. After removal of 3 bases from V and 6 bases from J, the junction contained 11 bases not matched to a gene. Here the CDR3 reads CASSQDSRGQFNSPLHF. CDR3 bases: TGCGCCAGCAGCCAGGATAGTCGGGGACAGTTTAATTCACCCCTCCACTTT.

This chain joins TRBV5-8 and TRBJ2-5; 9 nucleotides match TRBD2. The germline CDR1 and CDR2 sequences are SGHTS and YDEGEE. This CDR3 comprises 16 residues. V was pared by 0 bases and J by 1 base, with 4 bases of the junction left unmatched. CDR3 DNA sequence: TGTGCCAGCAGCTTGGGGAGCGGGGGGACCCAAGAGACCCAGTACTTC. This codes for CASSLGSGGTQETQYF.

This chain joins TRBV6-6 and TRBJ1-2; tentative D call: TRBD1 (6 bases). Per germline, CDR1 MNHNY and CDR2 SVGAGI (reference sequence). Trimming took off 7 bases at V and 4 bases at J, with 19 bases between the two ends. The length of the CDR3 is 15 residues. The CDR3 protein is CASTGRGARSYGYTF. The CDR3 nucleotides are TGTGCCAGCACGGGCCGGGGGGCGCGGAGCTATGGCTACACCTTC.

The chain carries TRBV6-6 and TRBJ2-5; perhaps TRBD2 as D (6 bases). The CDR3 is 13 amino acids. The V and J ends lost 2 bases and 5 bases respectively, with 9 bases between them. The germline V gene encodes CDR1 MNHNY and CDR2 SVGAGI (reference sequence). DNA of the CDR3: TGTGCCAGCAGTTACGCTGGAGGGGAGACCCAGTACTTC. It yields the protein CASSYAGGETQYF.

This rearrangement joins TRBV7-2 to TRBJ2-2, with 7 bases fitting TRBD1. With 6 bases clipped from V and 0 bases from J, the junction kept 7 bases outside the gene matches. Germline CDR1 SGHTA, CDR2 FQGNSA. This CDR3 spans 16 amino acids. As DNA, the CDR3 is TGTGCCAGCAGAAACGTCGGGACAGCGAACACCGGGGAGCTGTTTTTT. It encodes CASRNVGTANTGELFF.

The chain employs TRBV11-1 and TRBJ2-1; either TRBD1 or TRBD2 may fit D (5 bases each). The length of the CDR3 is 17 residues. CDR1 is SGHAT and CDR2 is FQDESV in the germline V gene (reference sequence). The ends were cut back, 7 bases at V and 0 bases at J, with 19 bases in the middle. The CDR3 sequence: CASKGGSGLRSYNEQFF. CDR3 DNA sequence: TGTGCCAGCAAAGGTGGCTCGGGGCTACGCTCCTACAATGAGCAGTTCTTC.

In this sample, this clone turned up a few times. V is TRBV10-3 and J is TRBJ1-1; D may be TRBD1 (5 bases). This CDR3 contains 13 residues. V lost 3 bases, J lost 3 bases, and 8 bases lay in between. Germline CDR1 is ENHRY and CDR2 is SYGVKD. CDR3: CAISEGADTEAFF. CDR3 nucleotides: TGTGCCATCAGTGAAGGGGCGGACACTGAAGCTTTCTTT.

This clone has only one observation. V and J are TRBV7-9 and TRBJ2-7; D unresolved. This CDR3 region has 12 residues. Trimming shortened V by 1 base and J by 5 bases, and 6 bases separated the two germline ends. Germline V lookup: CDR1 SEHNR, CDR2 FQNEAQ (reference sequence). The CDR3, as DNA: TGTGCCAGCAGCTTAGTACCCCACGAGCAGTACTTC. Translated, it gives CASSLVPHEQYF.